The T cell receptor (beta chain) described here comes from a study of cytomegalovirus exposure and HLA in healthy donors. Study outcomes and limitations: The likely explanation for a cluster of highly shared sequence variants was sequencing artifact.

In the case of this clone: Antigen specificity is unknown.

Donors were ostensibly healthy at sampling, although undocumented immune exposures were probable. This CDR3 region has 16 residues. Per germline, CDR1 LGHNA and CDR2 YSLEER. Primers: 60 Vbeta forward and 13 Jbeta reverse. The repertoire was sequenced with immunoSEQ multiplex PCR; TCRdb's copy has only in-frame clones and lacks some. The sample has some 110,000 clones; 70% to 80% are singletons. The sample comprised PBMCs. This receptor was taken from a man aged 30-40 years in good health and CMV-seropositive. V is TRBV4-3 and J is TRBJ2-5, with 7 positions matching TRBD2. The end of the DNA is better explained by TRBJ2-7, so the J call may be wrong. The CDR3 coding sequence is TGCGCCAGCAGCCAAGCTTTAGCGGGCGCTGACTACGAGCAGTACTTC. This encodes CASSQALAGADYEQYF.